The clone carrying this T cell receptor (beta chain) was detected ten times or more. Its matching antigen is unknown. TCR beta libraries were built with iRepertoire HTBI primers and Arm-PCR of CDR3 regions. In the original analysis: Segment identification across samples yielded 60 to 80 TRBV and about 13 TRBJ segments. TCRdb fed the multiplex PCR reads into MiXCR, producing one record per CDR3 protein. TCRdb, not the original authors, processed these V and J calls. The sample has hundreds of thousands of distinct CDR3 sequences, roughly a fifth seen once. Documented time point: persistent/refractory GD, antithyroid drugs over 5 years with positive TRAb. The TCR library used RNA extracted from PBMCs. One endocrinology department in Xi'an, China, was where patients came from. This entry belongs to a study of regulatory T cells in long-lasting Graves disease. Across the study: Positive TSH receptor antibodies alongside over 5 years of antithyroid drugs were what marked Graves' disease as persistent.

Overall study results and limits: Accuracy was perhaps lowered by the small sample size.

CDR3 length: 17 residues. Germline CDR1 and CDR2: SGHRS and YFSETQ. V was trimmed by 4 bases and J by 0 bases, leaving 16 bases between them. The TCR originated in a female donor with Graves disease. Sequencing was performed on peripheral blood mononuclear cells (PBMCs), taken when the disease was refractory, from a patient treated with antithyroid drugs. The V gene is TRBV5-1, the J gene TRBJ1-4; D is uncertain. As DNA, the CDR3 is TGCGCCAGCAGCCGCACGGGCAACCCCGCAACTAATGAAAAACTGTTTTTT. Protein sequence: CASSRTGNPATNEKLFF.